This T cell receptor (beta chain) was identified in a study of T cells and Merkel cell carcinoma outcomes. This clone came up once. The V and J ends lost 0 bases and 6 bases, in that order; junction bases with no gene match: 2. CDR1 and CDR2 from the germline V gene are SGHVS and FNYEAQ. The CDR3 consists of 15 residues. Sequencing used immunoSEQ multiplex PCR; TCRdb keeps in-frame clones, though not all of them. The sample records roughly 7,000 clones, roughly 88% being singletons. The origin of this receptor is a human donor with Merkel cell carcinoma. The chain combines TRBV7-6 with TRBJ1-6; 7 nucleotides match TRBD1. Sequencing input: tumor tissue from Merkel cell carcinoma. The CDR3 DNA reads TGTGCCAGCAGCTTAGCCTACAGGGGTAATTCACCCCTCCACTTT. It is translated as CASSLAYRGNSPLHF.